These 8 T cell receptor beta chains were all obtained from the same sample, sequenced in a study of T-cell reconstitution after alpha-beta-depleted transplantation in children (dated by TCRdb to 2016 to 2017). Preparation of the library involved PCR. The reads were generated on an Illumina HiSeq 2500. TCR libraries were prepared with molecular barcoding, using unique molecular identifiers to normalize TCRbeta repertoire quantification. TCRdb trimmed the raw reads at Q25, called clones with MiXCR and kept productive beta chains. Merged by CDR3 protein, the rows form single entries marked with the most common genes and DNA. A total of hundreds of thousands of distinct CDR3 sequences appear in this sample, around 13% of them only once. 0.79% of the sample goes to the ten largest clones. The sample's treatment or condition label, decoded: allogeneic hematopoietic cell transplantation with graft depleted of TCRalphabeta T cells and CD19 B cells.

The specimen comprised PBMCs, sampled before TCRalphabeta/CD19-depleted stem cell transplant. The receptors here all came from a girl aged 2 to 10 with congenital amegakaryocytic thrombocytopenia, due to receive a stem cell transplant.

This clonotype turned up a few times. This chain uses TRBV20-1 with TRBJ2-7; D assignment may be TRBD1 or TRBD2 (5 bases each). V was clipped by 1 base and J by 4 bases, with 23 bases between them. This CDR3 has 17 amino acids. Germline lookup yields CDR1 DFQATT and CDR2 SNEGSKA (reference sequence). In DNA, the CDR3 is TGCAGTGCTAGAGGGGCCGGGACGACAAAGGAAACTTACGAGCAGTACTTC. Its protein is CSARGAGTTKETYEQYF.

The chain has TRBV7-9 and TRBJ1-4; 7 bases are shared with TRBD1. CDR1 and CDR2 from the germline V gene are SEHNR and FQNEAQ (reference sequence). V dropped 5 bases and J dropped 8; count of bases not matched to a gene: 11. CDR3 length equals 15 residues. CDR3 region: CASSPTDRRREKLFF. CDR3 coding DNA: TGTGCCAGCAGCCCTACGGACAGGAGGAGGGAAAAACTGTTTTTT.

This clonotype came up many times. The V call is TRBV2, the J call TRBJ2-1, with TRBD2 matching 10 bases. Unmatched junction bases numbered 12, after V lost 9 bases and J lost 7 bases. The germline gives CDR1 SNHLY, CDR2 FYNNEI. The CDR3 is made up of 15 amino acids. The CDR3 DNA is TGTGCCAGAAGGACTAGCGGACTTTGTGGGAATGAGCAGTTCTTC. Its translation is CARRTSGLCGNEQFF.

The genes are TRBV19 and TRBJ2-1; D uncertain. V lost 5 bases and J lost 6, with 11 bases in between. CDR1 is LNHDA and CDR2 is SQIVND in the germline V gene (reference sequence). This CDR3 has 13 residues. CDR3 nucleotides: TGTGCCAGTAGTTCCCTTGCGATCAATGAGCAGTTCTTC. Protein sequence: CASSSLAINEQFF.

The CDR3 sequence is CATSDFNEQFF. Here the CDR3 DNA reads TGTGCCACCAGTGATTTCAATGAGCAGTTCTTC. The V gene is TRBV24-1, the J gene TRBJ2-1, with unresolved D. Per germline, CDR1 KGHDR and CDR2 SFDVKD. CDR3 length: 11 amino acids. Deletions cut 1 base from V and 6 bases from J, with 0 bases between.

This chain joins TRBV5-1 and TRBJ2-7; D gene ambiguous. The V end lost 4 bases, the J end lost 0 bases, and 14 bases lay between the germline ends. The length of the CDR3 is 15 residues. CDR1 is SGHRS, CDR2 YFSETQ, per germline. Here the CDR3 DNA reads TGCGCCAGCAGCGCTCAGGCTCCTAGCTCCTACGAGCAGTACTTC. This encodes CASSAQAPSSYEQYF.

The chain joins TRBV5-1 to TRBJ1-2; no reliable D call. Germline CDR1 SGHRS, CDR2 YFSETQ. V gave up 4 bases and J gave up 6 bases, with 19 bases separating them. This CDR3 is 15 amino acids long. CDR3 sequence: CASSRASSQGDGYTF. Written as DNA, the CDR3 is TGCGCCAGCAGCCGGGCCTCCTCACAAGGAGATGGCTACACCTTC.

This clonotype was recorded at least ten times. V is TRBV5-1 and J is TRBJ2-7, with D possibly being TRBD1 or TRBD2 (5 bases each). CDR1 is SGHRS and CDR2 is YFSETQ in the germline V gene. The CDR3 consists of 14 residues. Trimming pared 4 bases from V and 4 bases from J, leaving 15 bases between. The CDR3 loop is CASSRDPGLYEQYF. CDR3 coding DNA: TGCGCCAGCAGCCGGGACCCTGGGCTTTACGAGCAGTACTTC.